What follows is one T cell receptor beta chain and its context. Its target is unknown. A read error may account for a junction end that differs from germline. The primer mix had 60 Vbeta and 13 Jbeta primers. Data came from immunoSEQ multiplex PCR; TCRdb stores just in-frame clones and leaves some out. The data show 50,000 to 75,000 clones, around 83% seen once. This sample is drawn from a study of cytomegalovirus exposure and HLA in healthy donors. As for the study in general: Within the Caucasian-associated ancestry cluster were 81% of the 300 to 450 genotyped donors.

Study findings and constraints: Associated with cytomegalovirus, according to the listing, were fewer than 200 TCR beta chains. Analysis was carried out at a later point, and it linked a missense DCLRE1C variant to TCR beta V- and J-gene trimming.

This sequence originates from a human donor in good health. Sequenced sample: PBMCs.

CDR3 sequence reads: CAWSLREQGHF. The CDR3 DNA follows: TGTGCCTGGAGCCTACGGGAACAGGGGCACTTC. The rearrangement uses TRBV30 and TRBJ2-7; 7 bases are shared with TRBD1. CDR3 length: 11 residues. Germline lookup yields CDR1 GTSNPN and CDR2 SVGIG (reference sequence).